These 22 T cell receptor beta chains were all obtained from the same sample, sequenced in a study of OX40 agonist ivuxolimab in advanced cancers. Libraries were prepared by immunoSEQ multiplex PCR; TCRdb keeps only in-frame clonotypes and omits some of them. The repertoire holds 35,000 to 55,000 clones, with 75% to 85% as singletons. This material consisted of CD4+ or CD8+ T cells sorted from blood, taken in a trial of the OX40 agonist ivuxolimab. Receptors were obtained from an adult with an advanced solid tumor such as melanoma, head and neck, liver or kidney cancer.

The chain uses TRBV7-2 and TRBJ2-7; 9 nucleotides agree with TRBD2. The J segment lost 2 bases and the V segment lost 4 bases, leaving 6 bases of the junction unmatched. CDR1 and CDR2 from the germline V gene are SGHTA and FQGNSA. There are 15 residues in the CDR3. CDR3 sequence reads: CASSWGLAGTYEQYF. CDR3 nucleotide sequence: TGTGCCAGCAGCTGGGGGCTAGCGGGAACCTACGAGCAGTACTTC.

With respect to this clone: The same CDR3 arises from other DNA sequences in this sample as well. V gene TRBV5-4 combines with J gene TRBJ2-1; no definite D call. CDR1 SGHNT and CDR2 YYREEE come from the germline V gene (reference sequence). Trimming shortened V by 0 bases and J by 6 bases, and 7 bases separated the two germline ends. The CDR3 covers 13 residues. The CDR3 protein is CASSLARSNEQFF. The CDR3 coding sequence is TGTGCCAGCAGCTTGGCTAGATCCAATGAGCAGTTCTTC.

The J gene is TRBJ1-2, the V gene TRBV23-1; maybe TRBD1 (5 bases). TRBV23-1 is an ORF, and what it does is uncertain. This CDR3 contains 13 residues. The ends were cut back, 4 bases at V and 4 bases at J, with 10 bases in the middle. DNA for the CDR3: TGCGCCAGCAGTCCGGGGACTCTCTATGGCTACACCTTC. Amino acid sequence: CASSPGTLYGYTF.

The rearrangement joins TRBV30 to TRBJ2-5; D is uncertain. Germline CDR1 reads GTSNPN; CDR2 reads SVGIG (reference sequence). V was shortened by 4 bases and J by 4 bases, with 7 bases between the two germline ends. The CDR3 totals 11 residues. This CDR3 reads CAWNPGETQYF. The CDR3, as DNA: TGTGCCTGGAACCCAGGAGAGACCCAGTACTTC.

The rearrangement uses TRBV6-5 and TRBJ1-4; D not certain. The CDR3 covers 14 residues. Per the germline V gene, CDR1 is MNHEY and CDR2 is SVGAGI. V was clipped by 6 bases and J by 0 bases, with 8 bases between them. As DNA, the CDR3 is TGTGCCAGCAGATCAGCTTCAACTAATGAAAAACTGTTTTTT. This encodes CASRSASTNEKLFF.

The genes are TRBV19 and TRBJ1-5; D remains unclear. The CDR3 has 16 residues. V was pared by 2 bases and J by 2 bases, with 13 bases between. CDR1 is LNHDA, CDR2 SQIVND, per germline (reference sequence). CDR3 loop: CASSILEARGNQPQHF. For the CDR3, the DNA is TGTGCCAGTAGTATACTCGAGGCTAGGGGCAATCAGCCCCAGCATTTT.

The chain couples TRBV30 to TRBJ2-3; possible D gene TRBD2, 6 bases. Trimming cost V 8 bases and J 4 bases, with 22 bases left between them. The CDR3 length is 15 residues. Per the germline V gene, CDR1 is GTSNPN and CDR2 is SVGIG (reference sequence). In DNA form, the CDR3 reads TGTGCCCGGACCCAGGAGGGGAGCAGGGCAGATACGCAGTATTTT. This gives the protein CARTQEGSRADTQYF.

V and J are TRBV11-2 and TRBJ1-5; unclear D gene. Germline CDR1 reads SGHAT; CDR2 reads FQNNGV. This CDR3 is built from 15 residues. Trimming shortened V by 5 bases and J by 0 bases, and 11 bases separated the two germline ends. CDR3 protein: CASSPEDYSNQPQHF. The CDR3 DNA is TGTGCCAGCAGCCCCGAGGACTATAGCAATCAGCCCCAGCATTTT.

This chain uses TRBV14 with TRBJ1-1; D gene uncertain. Trimming removed 1 base from V and 1 base from J, with 1 base in between. Germline loops: CDR1 SGHDN, CDR2 FVKESK. This CDR3 spans 12 amino acids. The CDR3 sequence is CASSQGNTEAFF. The CDR3 region has the DNA TGTGCCAGCAGCCAAGGGAACACTGAAGCTTTCTTT.

This chain links TRBV28 with TRBJ2-1; D is uncertain. The CDR3 is 12 amino acids. Germline CDR1 is MDHEN and CDR2 is SYDVKM. Between the trimmed V and J ends, which lost 5 bases and 4 bases, there was a span of 6 bases. CDR3 in DNA: TGTGCCAGCAGTAAACAGTACAATGAGCAGTTCTTC. Translated: CASSKQYNEQFF.

The J gene is TRBJ2-7, the V gene TRBV19, with D perhaps TRBD1 (6 bases). V gave up 3 bases and J gave up 1 base, with 10 bases separating them. Germline CDR1 is LNHDA and CDR2 is SQIVND (reference sequence). The CDR3 runs to 14 residues. The CDR3 protein is CASSMPGVSYEQYF. The CDR3 DNA is TGTGCCAGTAGTATGCCAGGGGTATCCTACGAGCAGTACTTC.

V and J are TRBV28 and TRBJ2-7, with TRBD1 identical over 11 bases. Germline CDR1 reads MDHEN; CDR2 reads SYDVKM. Trimming removed 9 bases from V and 7 bases from J; junction bases left unmatched: 8. This CDR3 region has 13 residues. CDR3 in amino acids: CASSGTGGSEQYF. For the CDR3, the DNA is TGTGCCAGTTCCGGGACAGGGGGGTCGGAGCAGTACTTC.

This clone was seen once. This rearrangement joins TRBV7-9 to TRBJ2-1; TRBD2 matches at 8 bases. The CDR3 sequence is 17 residues long. Looked up from germline, CDR1 is SEHNR and CDR2 is FQNEAQ (reference sequence). With 1 base clipped from V and 4 bases from J, the junction kept 9 bases outside the gene matches. The CDR3 nucleotides are TGTGCCAGCAGCTTAGGGCGGGGTACTAGCGGTTACAATGAGCAGTTCTTC. Translation gives CASSLGRGTSGYNEQFF.

The V and J genes are TRBV18 and TRBJ2-2; D not resolved. This CDR3 spans 14 amino acids. Germline-derived CDR1 and CDR2 are KGHSH and LQKENI. With 3 bases removed from V and 5 bases from J, the gap between germline ends came to 10 bases. The CDR3 here is CASSPRTFTGELFF. The CDR3 DNA reads as TGTGCCAGCTCACCGCGAACTTTTACCGGGGAGCTGTTTTTT.

V gene TRBV18 combines with J gene TRBJ2-1; D remains ambiguous. The CDR3 contains 14 residues. The ends were cut back, 0 bases at V and 4 bases at J, with 7 bases in the middle. Germline V gives CDR1 KGHSH, CDR2 LQKENI. CDR3 coding DNA: TGTGCCAGCTCACCACCGGCGACGTACAATGAGCAGTTCTTC. Translating it yields CASSPPATYNEQFF.

This sequence joins TRBV21-1 and TRBJ2-1; TRBD2, the table's D call, was not compared with the DNA. TRBV21-1 is a pseudogene segment. This CDR3 has 16 residues. CDR3 nucleotide sequence: TGTGCCAGCAGCATCTGGCGGGACCCCAATTCCAATGAGCAGTTCTTC. Protein: CASSIWRDPNSNEQFF.

The V gene is TRBV10-3, the J gene TRBJ2-7; D is undetermined. Germline CDR1 reads ENHRY; CDR2 reads SYGVKD. CDR3 size: 12 residues. The V gene lost 2 bases and the J gene lost 3 bases, with 5 bases spanning the gap. CDR3 in DNA: TGTGCCATCAGTGAGGATTTCTACGAGCAGTACTTC. Translating gives CAISEDFYEQYF.

The chain employs TRBV5-1 and TRBJ2-5; the D gene is possibly TRBD2 (5 bases). V was shortened by 3 bases and J by 8 bases, with 17 bases between the two germline ends. Germline CDR1 is SGHRS and CDR2 is YFSETQ. There are 14 residues in the CDR3. CDR3 bases: TGCGCCAGCAGCTCCTCCCCGGACTCCCCTACCCAGTACTTC. Its translation: CASSSSPDSPTQYF.

The chain is built from TRBV6-5 and TRBJ2-7, with D unresolved. Germline V lookup: CDR1 MNHEY, CDR2 SVGAGI. V was shortened by 4 bases and J by 1 base, with 11 bases between the two germline ends. This CDR3 region has 14 residues. The CDR3 DNA reads as TGTGCCAGCAGTTCCAAGGGCATATCCTACGAGCAGTACTTC. It specifies CASSSKGISYEQYF.

This chain connects TRBV6-5 to TRBJ2-3; D gene unclear. The CDR3 runs to 14 residues. The germline CDR1 and CDR2 sequences are MNHEY and SVGAGI. Trimming stripped 6 bases from V and 6 bases from J, with 16 bases between. The CDR3 DNA is TGTGCCAGCAGGAATCGATTACCTACCGATACGCAGTATTTT. Protein sequence: CASRNRLPTDTQYF.

The rearrangement uses TRBV6-5 and TRBJ2-7, with TRBD1 identical over 8 bases. The germline V gene has CDR1 MNHEY and CDR2 SVGAGI. This CDR3 contains 14 residues. V shed 4 bases and J 2 bases; nucleotides not matched to a gene: 4. The CDR3 loop is CASSWTGTPYEQYF. In DNA form, the CDR3 reads TGTGCCAGCAGTTGGACAGGGACCCCCTACGAGCAGTACTTC.

The genes are TRBV19 and TRBJ2-5, with TRBD2 as a possible D gene (5 bases). The CDR3 spans 15 residues. Germline V gene lookup returns CDR1 LNHDA and CDR2 SQIVND (reference sequence). V shed 3 bases and J shed 5 bases, with 16 bases lying between them. CDR3 amino acids: CASSILDSSPETQYF. CDR3 in DNA: TGTGCCAGTAGTATTTTGGACTCCTCACCCGAGACCCAGTACTTC.